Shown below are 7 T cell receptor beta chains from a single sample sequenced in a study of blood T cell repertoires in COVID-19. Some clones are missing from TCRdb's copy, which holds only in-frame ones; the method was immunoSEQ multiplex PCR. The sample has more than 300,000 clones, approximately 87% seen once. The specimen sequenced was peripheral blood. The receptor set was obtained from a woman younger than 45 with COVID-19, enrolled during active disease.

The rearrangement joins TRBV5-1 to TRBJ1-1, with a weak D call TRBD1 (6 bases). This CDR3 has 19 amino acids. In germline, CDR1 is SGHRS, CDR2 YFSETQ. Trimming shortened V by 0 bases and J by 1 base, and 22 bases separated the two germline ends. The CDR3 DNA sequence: TGCGCCAGCAGCTTGGTCCCACAGGGTAGCGCGGTAGGGAACACTGAAGCTTTCTTT. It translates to CASSLVPQGSAVGNTEAFF.

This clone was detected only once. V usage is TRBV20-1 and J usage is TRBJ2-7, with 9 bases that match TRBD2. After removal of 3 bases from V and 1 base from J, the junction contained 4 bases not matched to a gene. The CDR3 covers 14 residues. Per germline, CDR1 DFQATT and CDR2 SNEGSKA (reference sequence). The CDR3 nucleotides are TGCAGTGCTAGTAGCGGGAGCGGATCCTACGAGCAGTACTTC. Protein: CSASSGSGSYEQYF.

The DNA of the CDR3 is TGTGCCAGCAGCCCTCGACCGTTGACGCAAGTGCCAGGTCAAGAGACCCAGTACTTC. Its translation is CASSPRPLTQVPGQETQYF. The V and J genes are TRBV9 and TRBJ2-5; no firm D call. Deletions cut 4 bases from V and 2 bases from J, with 27 bases between. Germline CDR1 is SGDLS and CDR2 is YYNGEE. The CDR3 totals 19 residues.

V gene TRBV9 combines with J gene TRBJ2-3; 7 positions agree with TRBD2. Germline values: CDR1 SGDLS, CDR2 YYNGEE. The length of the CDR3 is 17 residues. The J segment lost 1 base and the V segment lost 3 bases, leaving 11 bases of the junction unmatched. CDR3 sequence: CASSAGGAGARTDTQYF. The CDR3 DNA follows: TGTGCCAGCAGCGCCGGTGGCGCGGGAGCCCGCACAGATACGCAGTATTTT.

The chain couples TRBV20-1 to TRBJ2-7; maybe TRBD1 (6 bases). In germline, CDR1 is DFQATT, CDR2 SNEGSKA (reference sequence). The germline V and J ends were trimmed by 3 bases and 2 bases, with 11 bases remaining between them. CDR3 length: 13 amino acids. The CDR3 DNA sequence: TGCAGTGCTAGTACCGAGGGGGCCTACGAGCAGTACTTC. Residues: CSASTEGAYEQYF.

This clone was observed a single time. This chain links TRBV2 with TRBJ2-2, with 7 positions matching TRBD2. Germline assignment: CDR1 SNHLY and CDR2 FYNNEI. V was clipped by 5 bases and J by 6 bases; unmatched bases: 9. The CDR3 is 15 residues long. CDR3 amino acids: CASSLASGSAGELFF. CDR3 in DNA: TGTGCCAGCAGTCTTGCTAGCGGTTCGGCCGGGGAGCTGTTTTTT.

The DNA of the CDR3 is TGTGCCAGCAGCCGAGAGGTGGCAGATACGCAGTATTTT. Translating gives CASSREVADTQYF. This chain connects TRBV5-4 to TRBJ2-3, with D uncertain. CDR1 and CDR2 from the germline V gene are SGHNT and YYREEE (reference sequence). V was clipped by 4 bases and J by 4 bases, with 10 bases between them. This CDR3 is built from 13 residues.